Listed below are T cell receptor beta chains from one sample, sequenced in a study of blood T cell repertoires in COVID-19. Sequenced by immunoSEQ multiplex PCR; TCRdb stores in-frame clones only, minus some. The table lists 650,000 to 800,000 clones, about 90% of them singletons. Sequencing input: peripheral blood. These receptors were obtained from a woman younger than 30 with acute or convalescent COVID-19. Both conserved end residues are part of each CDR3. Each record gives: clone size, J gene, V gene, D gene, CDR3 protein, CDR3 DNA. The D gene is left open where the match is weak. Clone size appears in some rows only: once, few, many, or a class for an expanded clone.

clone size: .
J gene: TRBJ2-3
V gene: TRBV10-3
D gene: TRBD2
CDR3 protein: CAISPIAGTSTDTQYF
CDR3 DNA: TGTGCCATCAGTCCTATAGCGGGAACTAGCACAGATACGCAGTATTTT

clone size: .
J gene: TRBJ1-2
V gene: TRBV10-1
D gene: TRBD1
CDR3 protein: CASSLRDSFLNYGYTF
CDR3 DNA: TGCGCCAGCAGCCTAAGGGACAGCTTCCTTAACTATGGCTACACCTTC

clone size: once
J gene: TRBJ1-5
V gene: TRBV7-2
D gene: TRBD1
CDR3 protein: CASSLEQGSQPQHF
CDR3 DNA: TGTGCCAGCAGCTTAGAACAGGGGAGTCAGCCCCAGCATTTT

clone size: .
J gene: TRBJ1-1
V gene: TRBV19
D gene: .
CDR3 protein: CASSDRPYSNTEAFF
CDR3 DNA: TGTGCCAGTAGTGACAGACCTTATTCGAACACTGAAGCTTTCTTT

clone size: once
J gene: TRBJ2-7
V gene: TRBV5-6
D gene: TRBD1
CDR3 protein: CASSLGTGLHEQYF
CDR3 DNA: TGTGCCAGCAGCTTGGGGACAGGGCTCCACGAGCAGTACTTC

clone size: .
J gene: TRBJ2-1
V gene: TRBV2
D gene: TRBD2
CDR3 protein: CASSVGTSGGQFF
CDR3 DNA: TGTGCCAGCAGTGTAGGGACTAGCGGGGGACAGTTCTTC

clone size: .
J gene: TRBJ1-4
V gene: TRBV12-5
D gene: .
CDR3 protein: CASGDSANEKLFF
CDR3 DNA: TGTGCTAGTGGGGACAGTGCTAATGAAAAACTGTTTTTT

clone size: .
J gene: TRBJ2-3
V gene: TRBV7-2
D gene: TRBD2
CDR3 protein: CASSLVGSGTPTDTQYF
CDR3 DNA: TGTGCCAGCAGCTTAGTGGGTAGCGGGACCCCCACAGATACGCAGTATTTT

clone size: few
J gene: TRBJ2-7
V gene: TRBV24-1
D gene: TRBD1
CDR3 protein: CATSPGQGAYEQYF
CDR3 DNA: TGTGCCACCAGCCCCGGACAGGGGGCTTACGAGCAGTACTTC

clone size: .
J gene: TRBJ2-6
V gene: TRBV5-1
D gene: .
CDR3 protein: CASSLGASGANVLTF
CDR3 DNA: TGCGCCAGCAGCTTAGGGGCCTCTGGGGCCAACGTCCTGACTTTC

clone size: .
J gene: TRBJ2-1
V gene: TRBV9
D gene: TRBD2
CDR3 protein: CASTSGLDNNEQFF
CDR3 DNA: TGTGCCAGCACATCGGGACTAGATAACAATGAGCAGTTCTTC

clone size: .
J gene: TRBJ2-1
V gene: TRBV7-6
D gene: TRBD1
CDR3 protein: CASSLFTGGDEQFF
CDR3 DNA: TGTGCCAGCAGCTTGTTTACAGGGGGCGATGAGCAGTTCTTC

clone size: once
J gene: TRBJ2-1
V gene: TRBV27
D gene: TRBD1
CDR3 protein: CASSGQGLNEQFF
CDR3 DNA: TGTGCCAGCTCGGGACAGGGTCTTAATGAGCAGTTCTTC

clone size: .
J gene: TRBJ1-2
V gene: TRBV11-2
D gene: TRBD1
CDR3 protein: CASSPSGGYREVYGYTF
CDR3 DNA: TGTGCCAGCAGCCCATCAGGGGGTTACAGGGAAGTCTATGGCTACACCTTC

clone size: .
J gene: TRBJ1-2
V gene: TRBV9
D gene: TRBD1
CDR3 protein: CASSPDRAGYGYTF
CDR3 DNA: TGTGCCAGCAGTCCCGACAGGGCGGGGTATGGCTACACCTTC

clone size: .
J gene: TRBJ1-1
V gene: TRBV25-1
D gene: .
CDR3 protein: CASSRSSMNTEAFF
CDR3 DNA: TGTGCCAGCAGTCGGTCCTCCATGAACACTGAAGCTTTCTTT

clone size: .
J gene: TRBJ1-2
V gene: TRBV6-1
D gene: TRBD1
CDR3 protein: CASSEAPLGQGGYGYTF
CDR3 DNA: TGTGCCAGCAGTGAAGCGCCTTTGGGACAGGGAGGCTATGGCTACACCTTC

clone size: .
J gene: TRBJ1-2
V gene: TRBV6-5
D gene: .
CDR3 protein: CASSSFNGYTF
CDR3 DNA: TGTGCCAGCAGTTCCTTTAATGGCTACACCTTC

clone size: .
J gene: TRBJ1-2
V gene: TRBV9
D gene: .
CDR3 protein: CASSVAAENYGYTF
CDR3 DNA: TGTGCCAGCAGCGTAGCCGCAGAAAACTATGGCTACACCTTC

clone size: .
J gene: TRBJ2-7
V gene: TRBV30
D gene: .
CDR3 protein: CAWRKRVTHYEQYF
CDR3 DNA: TGTGCCTGGAGAAAGAGGGTTACCCATTACGAGCAGTACTTC

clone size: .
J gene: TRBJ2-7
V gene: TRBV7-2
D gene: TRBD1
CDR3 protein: CASSLRTGLIYEQYF
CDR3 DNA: TGTGCCAGCAGCCTTCGGACAGGGTTAATCTACGAGCAGTACTTC

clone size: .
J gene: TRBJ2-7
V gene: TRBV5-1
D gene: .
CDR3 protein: CASSLGGGPNSYEQYF
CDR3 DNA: TGCGCCAGCAGCTTGGGGGGCGGACCGAACTCCTACGAGCAGTACTTC

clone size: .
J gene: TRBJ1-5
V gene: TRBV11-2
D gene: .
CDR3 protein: CASSLGVWGGSNQPQHF
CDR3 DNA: TGTGCCAGCAGCTTAGGGGTATGGGGGGGTAGCAATCAGCCCCAGCATTTT

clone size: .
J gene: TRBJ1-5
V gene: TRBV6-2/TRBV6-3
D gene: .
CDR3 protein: CASSYFGRDQPQHF
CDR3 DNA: TGTGCCAGCAGTTATTTCGGGAGGGATCAGCCCCAGCATTTT

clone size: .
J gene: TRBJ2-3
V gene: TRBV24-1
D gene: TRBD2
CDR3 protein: CATSDRRLAGALSDTQYF
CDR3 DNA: TGTGCCACCAGTGACCGGCGACTAGCGGGGGCCTTGTCAGATACGCAGTATTTT

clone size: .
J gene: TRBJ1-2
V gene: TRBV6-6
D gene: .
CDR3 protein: CASSYSPGGTSYGYTF
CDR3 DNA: TGTGCCAGCAGTTACTCGCCGGGGGGGACCTCCTATGGCTACACCTTC

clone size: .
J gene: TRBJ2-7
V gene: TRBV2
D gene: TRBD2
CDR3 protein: CASLFSLAGGNYEQYF
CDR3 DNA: TGTGCCAGCCTATTTTCCCTAGCGGGGGGCAACTACGAGCAGTACTTC

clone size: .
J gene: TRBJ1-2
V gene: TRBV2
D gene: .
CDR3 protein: CASGEGRGSGNYGYTF
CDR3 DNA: TGTGCCAGCGGGGAGGGCAGGGGATCAGGAAACTATGGCTACACCTTC

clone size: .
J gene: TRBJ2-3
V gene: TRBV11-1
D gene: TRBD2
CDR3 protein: CASSRTSGGFTDTQYF
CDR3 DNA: TGTGCCAGCAGCCGAACTAGCGGGGGTTTCACAGATACGCAGTATTTT

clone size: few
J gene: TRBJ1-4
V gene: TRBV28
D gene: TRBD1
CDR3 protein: CASSWAGTGGSNEKLFF
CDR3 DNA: TGTGCCAGCAGTTGGGCCGGAACAGGGGGCTCTAATGAAAAACTGTTTTTT

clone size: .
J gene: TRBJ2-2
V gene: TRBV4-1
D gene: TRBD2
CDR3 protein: CASSQLGLAGGYTNTGELFF
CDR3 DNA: TGCGCCAGCAGCCAATTGGGACTAGCGGGGGGTTATACCAACACCGGGGAGCTGTTTTTT

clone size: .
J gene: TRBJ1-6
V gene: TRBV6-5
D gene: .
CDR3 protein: CASSLMILNNSPLHF
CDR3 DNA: TGTGCCAGCAGTCTAATGATCCTGAACAATTCACCCCTCCACTTT

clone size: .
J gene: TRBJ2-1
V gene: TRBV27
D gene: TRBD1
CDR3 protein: CASRLTQGLSSYNEQFF
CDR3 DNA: TGTGCCAGCAGACTGACACAGGGGTTAAGCTCCTACAATGAGCAGTTCTTC

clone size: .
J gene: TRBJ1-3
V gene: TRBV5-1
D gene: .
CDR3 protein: CASSLDRDLQGNTIYF
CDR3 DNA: TGCGCCAGCAGCTTGGACAGGGACCTACAAGGAAACACCATATATTTT

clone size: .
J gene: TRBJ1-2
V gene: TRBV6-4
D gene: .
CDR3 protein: CASSADPGANYGYTF
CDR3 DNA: TGTGCCAGCAGTGCAGACCCGGGAGCTAACTATGGCTACACCTTC

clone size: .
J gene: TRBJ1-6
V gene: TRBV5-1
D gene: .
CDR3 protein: CASSFSTGQSPLHF
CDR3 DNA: TGCGCCAGCAGCTTCTCTACAGGGCAGTCACCCCTCCACTTT

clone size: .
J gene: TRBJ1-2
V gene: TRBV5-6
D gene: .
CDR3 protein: CASSPPGGGHTF
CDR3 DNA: TGTGCCAGCAGCCCCCCGGGGGGAGGCCACACCTTC

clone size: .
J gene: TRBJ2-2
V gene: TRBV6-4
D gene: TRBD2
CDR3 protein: CASSDSTLHGTSGGDTGELFF
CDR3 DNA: TGTGCCAGCAGTGACTCGACTCTTCACGGGACTAGCGGGGGTGACACCGGGGAGCTGTTTTTT

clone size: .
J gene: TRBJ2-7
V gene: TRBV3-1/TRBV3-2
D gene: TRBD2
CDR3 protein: CASSQEGGVGEQYF
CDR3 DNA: TGTGCCAGCAGCCAAGAGGGGGGGGTCGGCGAGCAGTACTTC

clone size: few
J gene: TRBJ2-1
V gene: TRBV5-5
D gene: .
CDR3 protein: CASSLWSPSINEQFF
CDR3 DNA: TGTGCCAGCAGCTTGTGGTCACCGAGTATAAATGAGCAGTTCTTC

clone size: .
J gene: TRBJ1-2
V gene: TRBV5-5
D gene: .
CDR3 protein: CASSLVVGAVGYYGYTF
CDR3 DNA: TGTGCCAGCAGCTTGGTGGTAGGGGCGGTCGGTTACTATGGCTACACCTTC

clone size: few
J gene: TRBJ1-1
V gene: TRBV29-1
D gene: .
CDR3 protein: CSVEGPTGRNTEAFF
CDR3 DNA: TGCAGCGTTGAAGGGCCTACAGGGAGGAACACTGAAGCTTTCTTT

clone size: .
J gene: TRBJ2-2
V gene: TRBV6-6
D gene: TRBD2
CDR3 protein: CASSYPGTSTGELFF
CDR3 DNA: TGTGCCAGCAGTTATCCCGGGACTAGCACCGGGGAGCTGTTTTTT

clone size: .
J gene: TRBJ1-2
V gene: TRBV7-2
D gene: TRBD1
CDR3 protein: CASSLAQGADYGYTF
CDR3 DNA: TGTGCCAGCAGCTTAGCCCAGGGGGCGGACTATGGCTACACCTTC

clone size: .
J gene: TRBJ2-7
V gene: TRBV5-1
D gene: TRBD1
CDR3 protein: CASSYLGQGIEQYF
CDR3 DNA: TGCGCCAGCAGCTACCTGGGACAGGGAATAGAGCAGTACTTC

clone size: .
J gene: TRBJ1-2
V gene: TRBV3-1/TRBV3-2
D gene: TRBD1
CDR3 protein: CASSQRTGLGYTF
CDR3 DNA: TGTGCCAGCAGCCAAAGGACAGGGCTAGGCTACACCTTC

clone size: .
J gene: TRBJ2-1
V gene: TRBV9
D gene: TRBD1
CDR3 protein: CASSVKTGNDEQFF
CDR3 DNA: TGTGCCAGCAGCGTAAAGACAGGGAACGATGAGCAGTTCTTC

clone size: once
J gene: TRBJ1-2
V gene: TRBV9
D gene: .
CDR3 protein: CASSGLGARGYTF
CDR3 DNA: TGTGCCAGCAGCGGTTTGGGGGCGCGGGGCTACACCTTC

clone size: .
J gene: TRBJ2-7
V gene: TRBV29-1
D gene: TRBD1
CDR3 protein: CSVSGTASSYEQYF
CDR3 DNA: TGCAGCGTCTCAGGGACAGCGAGCTCCTACGAGCAGTACTTC

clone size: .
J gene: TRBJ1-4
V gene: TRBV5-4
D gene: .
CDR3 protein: CASSDLGVAGDEKLFF
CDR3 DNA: TGTGCCAGCAGCGACTTAGGGGTGGCAGGGGATGAAAAACTGTTTTTT

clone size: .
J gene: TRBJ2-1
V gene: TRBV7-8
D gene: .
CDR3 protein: CASSRYRNPYNEQFF
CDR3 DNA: TGTGCCAGCAGCAGGTACAGGAACCCCTACAATGAGCAGTTCTTC

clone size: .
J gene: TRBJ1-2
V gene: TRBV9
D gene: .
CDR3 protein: CASSPQSQGNPNYGYTF
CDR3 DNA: TGTGCCAGCAGCCCACAATCACAGGGTAACCCTAACTATGGCTACACCTTC

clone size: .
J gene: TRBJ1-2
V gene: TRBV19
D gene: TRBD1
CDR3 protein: CASSTLPGTGAGYTF
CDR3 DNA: TGTGCCAGTAGTACCCTTCCGGGGACAGGGGCTGGCTACACCTTC

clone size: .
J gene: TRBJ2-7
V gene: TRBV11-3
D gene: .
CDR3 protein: CASSLDPGPSYEQYF
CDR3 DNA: TGTGCCAGCAGCTTAGACCCAGGGCCCTCCTACGAGCAGTACTTC

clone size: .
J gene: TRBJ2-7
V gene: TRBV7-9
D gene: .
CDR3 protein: CASSSSSSATGLDF
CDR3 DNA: TGTGCCAGCAGCTCCTCATCGAGCGCTACGGGACTTGACTTC

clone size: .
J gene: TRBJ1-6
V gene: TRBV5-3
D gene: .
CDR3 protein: CARSTKTGLRSPLHF
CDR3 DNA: TGTGCCAGAAGCACAAAGACAGGTTTGCGTTCACCCCTCCACTTT

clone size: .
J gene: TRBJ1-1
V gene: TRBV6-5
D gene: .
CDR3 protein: CASSYSQGGTEAFF
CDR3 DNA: TGTGCCAGCAGTTATTCGCAAGGAGGGACTGAAGCTTTCTTT

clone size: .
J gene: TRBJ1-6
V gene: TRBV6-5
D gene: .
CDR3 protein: CASSYVDNNSPLHF
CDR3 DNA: TGTGCCAGCAGTTATGTGGACAATAATTCACCCCTCCACTTT

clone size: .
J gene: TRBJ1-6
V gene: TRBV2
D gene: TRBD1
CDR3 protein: CARGTGERTPLHF
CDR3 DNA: TGTGCCAGAGGGACAGGGGAGAGGACACCCCTCCACTTT

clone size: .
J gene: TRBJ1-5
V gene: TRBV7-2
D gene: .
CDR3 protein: CASSPRDMINQPQHF
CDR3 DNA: TGTGCCAGCAGCCCCCGGGACATGATCAATCAGCCCCAGCATTTT